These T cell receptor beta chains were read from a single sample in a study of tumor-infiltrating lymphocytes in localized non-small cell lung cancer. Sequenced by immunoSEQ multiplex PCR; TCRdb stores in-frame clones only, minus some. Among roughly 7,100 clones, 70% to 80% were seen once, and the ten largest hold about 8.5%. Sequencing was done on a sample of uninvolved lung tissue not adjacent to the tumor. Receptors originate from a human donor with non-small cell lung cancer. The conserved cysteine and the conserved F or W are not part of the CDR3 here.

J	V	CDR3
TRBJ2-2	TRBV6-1	ASSQGDKNGELF
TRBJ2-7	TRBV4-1	ASSQPTVQEQY
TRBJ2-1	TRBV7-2	ASSLVLAGVGEQF
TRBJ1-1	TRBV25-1	ASSGTYNTEAF
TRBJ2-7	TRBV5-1	ASSPGSYEQY
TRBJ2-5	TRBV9	ASSVGLGLAAQY
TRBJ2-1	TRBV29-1	SGKRGRALNEQF
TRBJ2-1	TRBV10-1	ASSEWGGKDSEQF
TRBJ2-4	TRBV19	AGRPFLGGSSARRNIQY
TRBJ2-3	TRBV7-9	ASSPRRTDTQY
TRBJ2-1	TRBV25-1	ASSEFRESSYNEQF
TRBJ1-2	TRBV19	ASSRGTATNYGYT
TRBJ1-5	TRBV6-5	ASRSTADQPQH
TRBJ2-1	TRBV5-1	ASSSSGTSGLGYNEQF
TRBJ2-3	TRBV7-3	ASSLSVGDTQY
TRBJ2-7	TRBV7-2	ASSFGGSSYEQY
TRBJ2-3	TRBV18	ASSLAGAGDTQY
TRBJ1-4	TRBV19	ASRINRGPGEKLF
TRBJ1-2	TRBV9	ASSVLPEGSGYT
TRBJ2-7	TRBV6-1	ASSERTGPYEQY
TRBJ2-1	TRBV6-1	ASSEAAGGYNEQF
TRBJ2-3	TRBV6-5	ASRDRTVGKDTQY
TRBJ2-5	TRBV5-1	ASRPRDSPRKY
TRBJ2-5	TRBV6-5	ASSYSTGVGGTQY
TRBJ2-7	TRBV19	ASSNPGGSGGEVHEQY
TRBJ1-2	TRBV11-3	ASSFNLQGAGGYT
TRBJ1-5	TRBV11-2	ASSLYSNQPQH
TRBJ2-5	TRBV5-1	ASSRGGSGEGETQY
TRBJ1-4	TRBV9	ASSGGGTAFNEKLF
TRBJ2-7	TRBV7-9	ASSLATAYEQY
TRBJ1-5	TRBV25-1	ASSELGTGANQPQH
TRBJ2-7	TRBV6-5	ASSSGTSYEQY
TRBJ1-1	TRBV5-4	ASSSNRGNTEAF
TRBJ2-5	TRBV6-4	ASSDPGALQETQY
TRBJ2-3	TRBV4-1	ASSHLWGGTDTQY
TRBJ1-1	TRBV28	ASSLAGLRAEAF
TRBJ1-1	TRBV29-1	SVNGGNTEAF
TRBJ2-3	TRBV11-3	ASSPGTGGFGTDTQY
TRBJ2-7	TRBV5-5	ASSLGLDFYEQY